Below are 27 T cell receptor beta chains sequenced from a single sample in a study of cytomegalovirus exposure and HLA in healthy donors. In the PCR, 60 Vbeta and 13 Jbeta primers were used. Repertoires were generated with immunoSEQ multiplex PCR, while TCRdb's copy carries only in-frame clones and drops some. In all, the sample yields 65,000 to 90,000 clones. Material: PBMCs. The receptor source for this set is a female donor in good health and CMV-seropositive.

V gene TRBV30 combines with J gene TRBJ1-4; unclear D gene. The V end was cut by 2 bases, the J end by 4 bases, with 11 bases between. The CDR3 loop spans 14 amino acids. Germline CDR1 GTSNPN, CDR2 SVGIG (reference sequence). As DNA, the CDR3 is TGTGCCTGGAGTCTCCACGGGAATAATGAAAAACTGTTTTTT. Protein product: CAWSLHGNNEKLFF.

The chain recombines TRBV18 with TRBJ2-5; 8 nucleotides align to TRBD2. Looked up from germline, CDR1 is KGHSH and CDR2 is LQKENI. CDR3 length: 15 amino acids. V was clipped by 0 bases and J by 4 bases; unmatched bases: 4. CDR3 region: CASSPPAGVVETQYF. The CDR3 coding sequence is TGTGCCAGCTCACCACCAGCGGGAGTGGTAGAGACCCAGTACTTC.

This CDR3 is CASSGLASEQYF. DNA of the CDR3: TGTGCCAGCAGTGGACTAGCGAGCGAGCAGTACTTC. The genes are TRBV27 and TRBJ2-7, with 9 bases that match TRBD2. CDR1 MNHEY and CDR2 SMNVEV come from the germline V gene (reference sequence). The length of the CDR3 is 12 residues. Losses at the gene ends were 5 bases for V and 6 bases for J; bases not matched to a gene: 2.

This rearrangement joins TRBV2 to TRBJ1-3; D gene unclear. The CDR3 length is 14 residues. Germline V gene data show CDR1 as SNHLY and CDR2 as FYNNEI. The ends were cut back, 1 base at V and 4 bases at J, with 8 bases in the middle. Written as DNA, the CDR3 is TGTGCCAGCAGTGAAGGAGGGCTCGGAAACACCATATATTTT. Its translation: CASSEGGLGNTIYF.

The rearrangement links TRBV5-1 to TRBJ2-5; 11 nucleotides agree with TRBD2. Germline V gives CDR1 SGHRS, CDR2 YFSETQ. V gave up 4 bases and J gave up 5 bases; unmatched junction bases: 7. There are 15 residues in the CDR3. The CDR3 DNA reads as TGCGCCAGCAGCCAGGGGACTAGCGGAACGGAGACCCAGTACTTC. As protein: CASSQGTSGTETQYF.

The rearrangement links TRBV5-1 to TRBJ2-3, with TRBD2 identical over 12 bases. Germline loops: CDR1 SGHRS, CDR2 YFSETQ. This CDR3 region has 14 residues. The J segment lost 6 bases and the V segment lost 4 bases, leaving 3 bases of the junction unmatched. This CDR3 is CASSGLAGTDTQYF. The CDR3, as DNA: TGCGCCAGCAGCGGACTAGCGGGAACCGATACGCAGTATTTT.

The chain recombines TRBV5-6 with TRBJ2-2; maybe TRBD1 (5 bases). This CDR3 comprises 15 residues. The V gene's germline CDR1 is SGHDT and CDR2 YYEEEE. V dropped 1 base and J dropped 3 bases, with 10 bases sitting between them. CDR3 protein: CASSLLQVDTGELFF. The CDR3 DNA follows: TGTGCCAGCAGCTTGTTACAGGTTGACACCGGGGAGCTGTTTTTT.

V usage is TRBV5-8 and J usage is TRBJ1-1; tentatively, D is TRBD1 (5 bases). The V gene lost 0 bases and the J gene lost 4 bases, with 10 bases spanning the gap. Germline loops: CDR1 SGHTS, CDR2 YDEGEE. The CDR3 spans 14 residues. CDR3 loop: CASSLERGGTEAFF. CDR3 DNA sequence: TGTGCCAGCAGCTTGGAGCGGGGCGGCACTGAAGCTTTCTTT.

The rearrangement joins TRBV18 to TRBJ1-1, with D unclear. The CDR3 has 15 amino acids. Germline CDR1 KGHSH, CDR2 LQKENI. V gave up 0 bases and J gave up 0 bases, with 8 bases separating them. The CDR3 DNA sequence: TGTGCCAGCTCACCACCGGCGGGGTTGAACACTGAAGCTTTCTTT. This sequence encodes CASSPPAGLNTEAFF.

This sequence joins TRBV30 and TRBJ2-1; D gene ambiguous. The V end lost 1 base, the J end lost 7 bases, and 14 bases lay between the germline ends. Per germline, CDR1 GTSNPN and CDR2 SVGIG (reference sequence). There are 14 residues in the CDR3. CDR3 sequence (DNA): TGTGCCTGGAGTGCCCCCAGTCAGGCGAATGAGCAGTTCTTC. Its translation: CAWSAPSQANEQFF.

The chain is built from TRBV28 and TRBJ1-3, with D perhaps matching TRBD1 (5 bases). The germline gives CDR1 MDHEN, CDR2 SYDVKM. The CDR3 length is 15 residues. V lost 3 bases and J lost 4, with 13 bases in between. CDR3 region: CASSLSRGVGNTIYF. In DNA form, the CDR3 reads TGTGCCAGCAGTTTGAGTCGGGGGGTCGGAAACACCATATATTTT.

The chain employs TRBV7-2 and TRBJ1-5; D is uncertain. Germline lookup yields CDR1 SGHTA and CDR2 FQGNSA. The CDR3 extends over 14 amino acids. V was trimmed by 3 bases and J by 0 bases, leaving 6 bases between them. The CDR3 sequence is CASSFSDSNQPQHF. The CDR3 DNA is TGTGCCAGCAGCTTCAGCGATAGCAATCAGCCCCAGCATTTT. The variable domain in full, with the rest retrieved from reference TRBV7-2 and TRBJ1-5, is GAGVSQSPSNKVTEKGKDVELRCDPISGHTALYWYRQSLGQGLEFLIYFQGNSAPDKSGLPSDRFSAERTGGSVSTLTIQRTQQEDSAVYLCASSFSDSNQPQHFGDGTRLSIL.

The chain has TRBV30 and TRBJ2-7; 8 bases are shared with TRBD2. The CDR3 totals 14 residues. After removal of 2 bases from V and 2 bases from J, the junction contained 5 bases not matched to a gene. Germline CDR1 reads GTSNPN; CDR2 reads SVGIG (reference sequence). CDR3 bases: TGTGCCTGGAGTAGGGCGGGGGGCGCCTACGAGCAGTACTTC. As protein: CAWSRAGGAYEQYF.

The CDR3 is CASSQDTGSVVNTEAFF. Written as DNA, the CDR3 is TGCGCCAGCAGCCAAGATACAGGGTCGGTTGTGAACACTGAAGCTTTCTTT. The V call is TRBV4-1, the J call TRBJ1-1, with D perhaps TRBD1 (6 bases). V lost 0 bases and J lost 0, with 14 bases in between. The CDR3 spans 17 residues. Germline V lookup: CDR1 MGHRA, CDR2 YSYEKL.

The chain joins TRBV10-1 to TRBJ2-5, with D uncertain. The germline CDR1 and CDR2 sequences are WNHNN and SYGVQD (reference sequence). V lost 2 bases and J lost 1, with 14 bases in between. The CDR3 spans 16 residues. The CDR3 sequence: CASSEGMVSLQETQYF. CDR3 coding DNA: TGCGCCAGCAGTGAGGGTATGGTCAGTCTCCAAGAGACCCAGTACTTC.

In regard to this clone: This same CDR3 is encoded by further DNA sequences in the sample. The chain carries TRBV7-2 and TRBJ1-5; 9 positions match TRBD1. V gave up 5 bases and J gave up 0 bases; unmatched junction bases: 2. The CDR3 loop spans 15 amino acids. CDR1 is SGHTA, CDR2 FQGNSA, per germline. CDR3 DNA sequence: TGTGCCAGCAGCCGGACAGGGGATAGCAATCAGCCCCAGCATTTT. Translating it yields CASSRTGDSNQPQHF.

The CDR3 DNA is TGTGCCAGCAGCGTAGGGTTCGGGAACTATGGCTACACCTTC. This codes for CASSVGFGNYGYTF. This sequence joins TRBV9 and TRBJ1-2; D unclear. Germline assignment: CDR1 SGDLS and CDR2 YYNGEE. The CDR3 is made up of 14 amino acids. Trimming removed 0 bases at V and 2 bases at J, with 8 bases between.

The CDR3 loop reads CASSLAPLAGSDTQYF. The CDR3 bases are TGTGCCAGCAGCTTAGCCCCGCTAGCGGGGAGCGATACGCAGTATTTT. The chain employs TRBV7-6 and TRBJ2-3; TRBD2 aligns across 9 bases. V was pared by 0 bases and J by 6 bases, with 7 bases of the junction left unmatched. CDR1 and CDR2 (germline): SGHVS, FNYEAQ. CDR3 length: 16 residues.

V usage is TRBV5-6 and J usage is TRBJ2-7, with unresolved D. Germline V gives CDR1 SGHDT, CDR2 YYEEEE. The CDR3 totals 14 residues. V was clipped by 6 bases and J by 0 bases, with 13 bases between them. DNA of the CDR3: TGTGCCAGCACCCCGACTCGAAGCTCCTACGAGCAGTACTTC. Its translation is CASTPTRSSYEQYF.

This sequence joins TRBV4-3 and TRBJ1-6, with TRBD1 matching over 9 bases. The CDR3 has 21 amino acids. Germline V gives CDR1 LGHNA, CDR2 YSLEER. V lost 1 base and J lost 4; bases outside the gene matches: 17. In DNA, the CDR3 is TGCGCCAGCAGCCAAGCGACTCCGGGACAGGGCCTAAAAAGATATAATTCACCCCTCCACTTT. It yields the protein CASSQATPGQGLKRYNSPLHF.

The rearrangement uses TRBV5-1 and TRBJ1-5, with TRBD1 matching 8 bases. J was trimmed by 4 bases and V by 3 bases; bases with no gene match: 3. CDR1 is SGHRS and CDR2 is YFSETQ in the germline V gene. The CDR3 is made up of 14 amino acids. The CDR3 DNA reads as TGCGCCAGCAGCTCGACAGGGGAGAATCAGCCCCAGCATTTT. Protein: CASSSTGENQPQHF.

The chain has TRBV28 and TRBJ2-7; D remains unclear. Germline CDR1 reads MDHEN; CDR2 reads SYDVKM. This CDR3 has 17 residues. V was clipped by 0 bases and J by 2 bases, with 17 bases between them. CDR3 coding DNA: TGTGCCAGCAGTTTATGGACACTTGAGCTAAATGCCTACGAGCAGTACTTC. Translating gives CASSLWTLELNAYEQYF.

The V call is TRBV4-1, the J call TRBJ1-5; 9 bases line up with TRBD1. V lost 3 bases, J lost 5 bases, and 5 bases stayed unmatched. Germline loops: CDR1 MGHRA, CDR2 YSYEKL. This CDR3 comprises 15 residues. CDR3 nucleotides: TGCGCCAGCAGCCAGGTGGACAGGGGAGATCAGCCCCAGCATTTT. This translates into CASSQVDRGDQPQHF.

The chain joins TRBV14 to TRBJ1-1; D gene uncertain. Germline V CDR1 and CDR2: SGHDN, FVKESK. CDR3 length equals 14 residues. The ends were cut back, 4 bases at V and 1 base at J, with 10 bases in the middle. The CDR3 DNA sequence: TGTGCCAGCAGCCTCCGGAGTTGGAACACTGAAGCTTTCTTT. Residues: CASSLRSWNTEAFF.

The chain's CDR3 is CASSYSNLAKNTQYF. As DNA, the CDR3 is TGTGCCAGCAGTTACTCGAACCTAGCGAAAAATACGCAGTATTTT. J is TRBJ2-3 and V is TRBV6-5; D may be TRBD2 (6 bases). The CDR3 runs 15 residues. The V gene's germline CDR1 is MNHEY and CDR2 SVGAGI. V lost 0 bases, J lost 7 bases, and 14 bases lay in between.

This chain links TRBV4-3 with TRBJ2-1; 10 bases align to TRBD2. V trimming: 4 bases; J trimming: 4 bases; junction bases outside the gene matches: 4. CDR3 length equals 15 residues. In germline, CDR1 is LGHNA, CDR2 YSLEER. The CDR3 DNA is TGCGCCAGCAGCCCTGGACTAGCGGCGTACAATGAGCAGTTCTTC. Translation: CASSPGLAAYNEQFF.

The chain links TRBV5-1 to TRBJ2-7; possible D gene TRBD1, 6 bases. The CDR3 sequence is 15 residues long. Between the trimmed V and J ends, which lost 4 bases and 1 base, there was a span of 15 bases. Germline V gene sequence: CDR1 SGHRS, CDR2 YFSETQ. CDR3 sequence: CASSLASQGSYEQYF. Here the CDR3 DNA reads TGCGCCAGCAGCCTTGCTTCCCAGGGGTCCTACGAGCAGTACTTC.